The source of this TCR beta chain is a study of blood T cell repertoires in COVID-19. Study summary: Sites in the United States, Italy and Spain provided acute and convalescent COVID-19 samples.

During active infection, Seattle patients enrolled and were then monitored through disease. V was clipped by 5 bases and J by 6 bases; unmatched bases: 6. Germline V gene data show CDR1 as SEHNR and CDR2 as FQNEAQ (reference sequence). The CDR3 sequence is 15 residues long. Authors' methods: The authors estimated nucleated cell counts from reference gene primer amplification. The method was immunoSEQ multiplex PCR; TCRdb's version includes in-frame clones alone and lacks a portion of them. That table furnishes V, J and clone size, whereas the DNA furnished D and trimming. The sample contains 200,000 to 250,000 clones, 85% of which appear only once.

The TCR sequence derives from a woman in her sixties or seventies with COVID-19, enrolled during active disease. The sample consisted of peripheral blood. The chain employs TRBV7-9 and TRBJ2-3, with TRBD2 matching over 12 bases. CDR3 bases: TGTGCCAGCAGCACGACTAGCGGGGGAGGTGATACGCAGTATTTT. Its translation is CASSTTSGGGDTQYF.